The 15 T cell receptor beta chains below were found in one sample sequenced in a study of spatial heterogeneity in lung cancer. TCRdb re-called the 5' RACE reads through MiXCR, storing one row per CDR3 protein. The sample lists around 30,000 distinct CDR3 sequences, around 6% seen once, with roughly a fifth in the top ten. Regarding time point: blood at routine non-recurrence follow-up after resection. The sequenced material consisted of unsorted whole RNA from tumor, nontumor lung or frozen PBMC. Sequencing was performed on PBMCs, taken at follow-up. The origin of the receptors is a male donor with early-stage non-small cell lung cancer.

V gene TRBV11-2 combines with J gene TRBJ2-3; 11 positions agree with TRBD2. V lost 5 bases to trimming and J lost 2 bases; unmatched junction nucleotides: 6. From germline, CDR1 is SGHAT and CDR2 FQNNGV. The CDR3 totals 16 residues. CDR3 sequence: CASSPPLAGVTDTQYF. DNA of the CDR3: TGTGCCAGCAGCCCCCCACTAGCGGGGGTCACAGATACGCAGTATTTT.

Many counts were recorded for this clonotype. The chain has TRBV19 and TRBJ2-5, with a tentative D call TRBD2 (5 bases). The CDR3 is 14 residues long. Trimming left V 9 bases short and J 2 bases short, with 16 bases between. The germline V gene encodes CDR1 LNHDA and CDR2 SQIVND (reference sequence). CDR3 bases: TGTGCCAGCCGAAGTCTGGGAGATCAAGAGACCCAGTACTTC. Protein sequence: CASRSLGDQETQYF.

The table lists this clonotype with many counts. J is TRBJ2-3 and V is TRBV7-9; 8 bases match TRBD2. The CDR3 extends over 13 amino acids. J gave up 4 bases and V 4 bases, and 1 base lay outside the gene matches. Germline V CDR1 and CDR2: SEHNR, FQNEAQ (reference sequence). The CDR3 loop reads CASSSGGPDTQYF. The CDR3 DNA reads TGTGCCAGCAGCTCGGGGGGGCCAGATACGCAGTATTTT.

This chain joins TRBV6-6 and TRBJ2-7; 8 bases are a match to TRBD2. This CDR3 is 11 amino acids long. Germline V gene lookup returns CDR1 MNHNY and CDR2 SVGAGI (reference sequence). With V trimmed by 8 bases and J by 6 bases, 3 bases remained unmatched. This chain's CDR3 is CASRGGLEQYF. CDR3 bases: TGTGCCAGCCGGGGGGGGCTCGAGCAGTACTTC.

DNA of the CDR3: TGTGCCAGCAGCCACGGGTCGGCGAATGAGCAGTTCTTC. It encodes CASSHGSANEQFF. The chain employs TRBV7-3 and TRBJ2-1; D gene uncertain. The length of the CDR3 is 13 residues. V gave up 5 bases and J gave up 7 bases, with 12 bases separating them. Per germline, CDR1 SGHTA and CDR2 FQGTGA.

This clonotype was seen only once. The V and J genes are TRBV11-1 and TRBJ2-3; D is ambiguous. The CDR3 totals 14 residues. The V end was cut by 3 bases, the J end by 3 bases, with 10 bases between. Germline lookup yields CDR1 SGHAT and CDR2 FQDESV (reference sequence). CDR3 DNA: TGTGCCAGCAGCTTGACGGGCCCAACAGATACGCAGTATTTT. This gives the protein CASSLTGPTDTQYF. The whole variable domain, remainder taken from reference TRBV11-1 and TRBJ2-3, is EAEVAQSPRYKITEKSQAVAFWCDPISGHATLYWYRQILGQGPELLVQFQDESVVDDSQLPKDRFSAERLKGVDSTLKIQPAELGDSAMYLCASSLTGPTDTQYFGPGTRLTVL.

This clonotype showed up many times. The gene calls are TRBV7-9 and TRBJ2-4, with 7 bases lining up with TRBD1. The length of the CDR3 is 14 residues. Germline CDR1 and CDR2: SEHNR and FQNEAQ (reference sequence). V trimming: 10 bases; J trimming: 0 bases; junction bases outside the gene matches: 6. As DNA, the CDR3 is TGTGCCACCGACCGGGACAGAGCCAAAAACATTCAGTACTTC. Translating gives CATDRDRAKNIQYF.

This clonotype was seen at least ten times. The V gene is TRBV6-2 or TRBV6-3, the J gene TRBJ2-1; 13 bases map to TRBD2. Germline V gene lookup returns CDR1 MNHEY and CDR2 SVGEGT. There are 15 residues in the CDR3. V lost 6 bases and J lost 4; bases outside the gene matches: 3. The CDR3 nucleotides read TGTGCCAGCAGGGAGGGACTAGCGGGATACAATGAGCAGTTCTTC. Translating it yields CASREGLAGYNEQFF.

This clonotype was seen many times. This chain connects TRBV2 to TRBJ2-1; the match to TRBD1 covers 7 bases. Germline V gene data show CDR1 as SNHLY and CDR2 as FYNNEI. J gave up 7 bases and V 6 bases, and 9 bases lay outside the gene matches. This CDR3 is 14 amino acids long. In nucleotides, the CDR3 is TGTGCCAGCAGCGTAGGACAGGTACAAAATGAGCAGTTCTTC. It codes for CASSVGQVQNEQFF.

This clonotype was seen ten or more times. This sequence joins TRBV15 and TRBJ2-1; maybe TRBD2 (6 bases). V lost 6 bases to trimming and J lost 7 bases, with 19 bases between them. The CDR3 is made up of 15 amino acids. Looked up from germline, CDR1 is LNHNV and CDR2 is YYDKDF (reference sequence). The CDR3 DNA reads as TGTGCCACCAGGCCTGGGCGGGACCGTCGGAATGAGCAGTTCTTC. This gives the protein CATRPGRDRRNEQFF.

This clonotype was found many times. The chain employs TRBV5-1 and TRBJ1-4, with a weak D call TRBD1 (6 bases). Trimming left V 4 bases short and J 6 bases short, with 13 bases between. The germline V gene has CDR1 SGHRS and CDR2 YFSETQ. The CDR3 covers 14 residues. DNA of the CDR3: TGCGCCAGCAGCCCAGGACAGCCTGATGAAAAACTGTTTTTT. It translates to CASSPGQPDEKLFF.

This clonotype has at least ten counts. V usage is TRBV6-5 and J usage is TRBJ2-3; 8 positions agree with TRBD1. Trimming took 0 bases from V and 4 from J; bases not matched to a gene: 12. CDR3 length: 18 residues. CDR1 and CDR2 (germline): MNHEY, SVGAGI. The chain's CDR3 is CASSYSSGGQGAADTQYF. Written as DNA, the CDR3 is TGTGCCAGCAGTTACTCGAGCGGTGGGCAGGGGGCGGCAGATACGCAGTATTTT.

A few counts support this clonotype. V is TRBV2 and J is TRBJ2-2; TRBD1 agrees at 9 bases. The V and J ends lost 8 bases and 4 bases, in that order; junction bases with no gene match: 5. The CDR3 covers 14 residues. Germline lookup yields CDR1 SNHLY and CDR2 FYNNEI. The CDR3 DNA follows: TGTGCCAGCGGGGGACAGGGCTCCACCGGGGAGCTGTTTTTT. This gives the protein CASGGQGSTGELFF.

CDR3 region: CASSPGLATDTQYF. CDR3 in DNA: TGTGCCAGCAGCCCGGGACTAGCGACAGATACGCAGTATTTT. The chain uses TRBV7-2 and TRBJ2-3; TRBD2 aligns across 10 bases. Trimming removed 5 bases from V and 3 bases from J; junction bases left unmatched: 2. There are 14 residues in the CDR3. Germline V gives CDR1 SGHTA, CDR2 FQGNSA.

This clonotype was detected only a few times. The chain joins TRBV7-9 to TRBJ2-3, with D possibly TRBD1 on 5 matching bases. Looked up from germline, CDR1 is SEHNR and CDR2 is FQNEAQ (reference sequence). This CDR3 has 12 residues. Deletions cut 3 bases from V and 10 bases from J, with 11 bases between. CDR3 protein: CASSFQGFAQYF. DNA of the CDR3: TGTGCCAGCAGCTTTCAGGGTTTCGCGCAGTATTTT. Based on the CDR3 plus reference TRBV7-9 and TRBJ2-3, the full variable domain is DTGVSQNPRHKITKRGQNVTFRCDPISEHNRLYWYRQTLGQGPEFLTYFQNEAQLEKSRLLSDRFSAERPKGSFSTLEIQRTEQGDSAMYLCASSFQGFAQYFGPGTRLTVL.